The 9 T cell receptor beta chains below were found in one sample sequenced in a study of beta chain features in type 1 diabetes. Every isolated RNA sample was fully reverse transcribed, so sequencing captured expressed TCRB transcripts. TCRdb's table, derived via immunoSEQ multiplex PCR, lists solely in-frame clones and lacks some. The data hold 850,000 to 900,000 clones, with about a sixth observed a single time. Sequenced: naive CD4+ T cells from blood. These receptors were obtained from a woman aged 18-29 years in good health.

This chain joins TRBV7-2 and TRBJ2-5; D possibly corresponds to TRBD2 (6 bases). CDR1 is SGHTA, CDR2 FQGNSA, per germline. The CDR3 extends over 15 amino acids. Trimming removed 5 bases at V and 2 bases at J, with 15 bases between. For the CDR3, the DNA is TGTGCCAGCAGCCTAAACCGGGGGAGTCAAGAGACCCAGTACTTC. This encodes CASSLNRGSQETQYF.

The chain is built from TRBV4-3 and TRBJ2-3, with 7 bases lining up with TRBD1. This CDR3 spans 14 amino acids. Trimming removed 2 bases from V and 8 bases from J; junction bases left unmatched: 7. Germline CDR1 reads LGHNA; CDR2 reads YSLEER. CDR3 loop: CASSQFRQGVTQYF. CDR3 DNA sequence: TGCGCCAGCAGCCAATTCCGACAGGGCGTTACGCAGTATTTT.

This clone was seen a few times. The V and J genes are TRBV9 and TRBJ2-7; D not certain. Trimming shortened V by 2 bases and J by 0 bases, and 12 bases separated the two germline ends. CDR1 SGDLS and CDR2 YYNGEE come from the germline V gene. CDR3 length: 15 amino acids. The CDR3 region is CASSVSEKSSYEQYF. The CDR3, as DNA: TGTGCCAGCAGCGTGTCGGAGAAGAGCTCCTACGAGCAGTACTTC.

This clone has just a few counts. This CDR3 reads CATRNTEAFF. The CDR3 DNA reads TGTGCCACAAGAAACACTGAAGCTTTCTTT. This rearrangement joins TRBV21-1 to TRBJ1-1. TRBV21-1 is listed as a pseudogene. This CDR3 is built from 10 residues.

The chain joins TRBV5-6 to TRBJ2-7, with D perhaps TRBD2 (5 bases). The CDR3 is made up of 15 amino acids. Per germline, CDR1 SGHDT and CDR2 YYEEEE. V gave up 5 bases and J gave up 3 bases, with 18 bases separating them. The CDR3 spells CASSPAPGSLYEQYF. For the CDR3, the DNA is TGTGCCAGCAGTCCAGCCCCGGGGAGTCTCTACGAGCAGTACTTC.

The table lists this clone with a count of one. V gene TRBV27 combines with J gene TRBJ2-7, with 8 bases identical to TRBD1. Germline-derived CDR1 and CDR2 are MNHEY and SMNVEV (reference sequence). Germline trimming cut 3 bases from V and 5 bases from J; bases unmatched to any gene: 15. The CDR3 is made up of 17 amino acids. The CDR3 loop is CASSLRRGQASSDEQYF. For the CDR3, the DNA is TGTGCCAGCAGTTTGCGGAGGGGACAGGCAAGCTCGGACGAGCAGTACTTC.

This clone was detected a few times. The chain joins TRBV13 to TRBJ2-7; possible D gene TRBD2, 5 bases. In germline, CDR1 is PRHDT, CDR2 FYEKMQ (reference sequence). V lost 6 bases to trimming and J lost 3 bases, with 12 bases between them. The CDR3 totals 13 residues. This CDR3 reads CASSFGGSYEQYF. In DNA, the CDR3 is TGTGCCAGCAGTTTCGGTGGGAGCTACGAGCAGTACTTC.

This chain connects TRBV27 to TRBJ2-5, with 10 bases lining up with TRBD1. The germline V gene encodes CDR1 MNHEY and CDR2 SMNVEV (reference sequence). Trimming removed 6 bases from V and 5 bases from J; junction bases left unmatched: 24. The CDR3 sequence is 20 residues long. The CDR3 DNA is TGTGCCAGCAGCCAAAGCCCGGGACAGGGGAGGCCGCCAAGAGGGGAGACCCAGTACTTC. It yields the protein CASSQSPGQGRPPRGETQYF.

The rearrangement uses TRBV28 and TRBJ2-5; 8 bases match TRBD2. After removal of 3 bases from V and 7 bases from J, the junction contained 7 bases not matched to a gene. Germline V gene data show CDR1 as MDHEN and CDR2 as SYDVKM. CDR3 size: 14 residues. The CDR3 sequence is CASSFPGGPWTQYF. As DNA, the CDR3 is TGTGCCAGCAGTTTCCCGGGAGGGCCGTGGACCCAGTACTTC.